This TCR beta chain was obtained from a study of T cell repertoires in cytomegalovirus infection (dated by TCRdb to between 2019 and 2020). Notes on the research overall: The peptide stimulations were aimed at well-studied HLA-B-restricted epitopes as well as recently identified HLA-C-restricted CMV epitopes, whose presentation resists viral immunomodulation. Donor HLA type was relevant to the analysis, as public TCR beta signatures indicated carriage of CMV infection together with the matching HLA type. Results the study describes overall, beyond this receptor: Carriers of CMV infection plus the relevant HLA type were discriminated by the cumulative frequency of public TCR beta family members in the study cohort and in an independent 352-donor cohort. The ex vivo response was dominated by HLA-C-restricted CMV-specific TCR beta clonotypes, and the single most frequent clonotype in two of eight donors was supplied by these HLA-C-restricted clonotypes.

This specimen's treatment or condition label, interpreted: in vitro stimulation with specific CMV peptide epitopes to enrich CMV-specific T cells. The instrument was an Illumina HiSeq 1500. The public sequencing data were trimmed at Q25 with fastp and processed into clonotypes with MiXCR by TCRdb, which kept only in-frame beta chains. Records with the same CDR3 protein are collapsed into one entry carrying the most frequent genes and DNA. This sample is represented by more than 300,000 distinct CDR3 sequences; about 32% of them were singletons. The top ten hold roughly 13% of the sample. This clonotype came up once. The target of this receptor is not known. No quality values exist for individual bases; no much larger clone is one base distant. A lone read gives weak evidence. The cysteine opens and the phenylalanine closes a CDR3 of 16 amino acids. Solely the CDR3 DNA is kept, with 48 bases framed from the first base. CDR1 is given as MDHEN and CDR2 as SYDVKM, both from the germline V gene. V is pared back by 4 bases and J by 1 base, with 11 bases lying between the germline termini.

The rearranged chain carries TRBV28 and TRBJ2-6; the D gene is perhaps TRBD2, from 5 matching bases. This TCR was sampled from a human donor in good health (CMV status not recorded). Some clones in this sample may be carry-over from other donors' samples. The sample here was cultured PBMCs, taken from culture after CMV antigen stimulation. CDR3 region: CASSSNRGSGANVLTF. Here is the DNA: TGTGCCAGCAGTTCTAATCGGGGATCTGGGGCCAACGTCCTGACTTTC.